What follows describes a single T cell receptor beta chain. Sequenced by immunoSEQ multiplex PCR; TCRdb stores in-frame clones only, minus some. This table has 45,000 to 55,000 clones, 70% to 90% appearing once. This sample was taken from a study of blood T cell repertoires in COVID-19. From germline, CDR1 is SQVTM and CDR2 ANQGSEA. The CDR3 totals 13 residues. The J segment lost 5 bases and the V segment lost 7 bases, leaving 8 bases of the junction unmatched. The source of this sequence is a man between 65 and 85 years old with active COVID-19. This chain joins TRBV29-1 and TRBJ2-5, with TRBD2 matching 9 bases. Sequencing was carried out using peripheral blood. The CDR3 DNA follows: TGCAGCGCCAGCGGGGGGATTGGGGAGACCCAGTACTTC. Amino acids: CSASGGIGETQYF.